Listed here are 27 T cell receptor beta chains from one sample, sequenced in a study of blood T cell repertoires in COVID-19. TCRdb's copy holds only in-frame clones and misses some; the assay was immunoSEQ multiplex PCR. The sample consists of 110,000 to 150,000 clones, roughly 80% of them appearing once. The source material was peripheral blood. The receptors were sampled from a man between 65 and 85 years old who had recovered from COVID-19.

V usage is TRBV4-1 and J usage is TRBJ1-1; 7 bases are a match to TRBD1. V lost 8 bases to trimming and J lost 7 bases; unmatched junction nucleotides: 16. The CDR3 runs to 15 residues. From germline, CDR1 is MGHRA and CDR2 YSYEKL. The CDR3 DNA reads TGCGCCAGCGGGATCGTGGGTGAGGGACAGTATGAAGCTTTCTTT. It translates to CASGIVGEGQYEAFF.

This clone was observed a few times. The gene calls are TRBV2 and TRBJ2-3, with 9 nucleotides matching TRBD2. The CDR3 sequence is 18 residues long. Germline CDR1 reads SNHLY; CDR2 reads FYNNEI. Trimming took 3 bases from V and 4 from J; bases not matched to a gene: 14. CDR3 loop: CASSEISVAGGWPDTQYF. The CDR3 DNA reads TGTGCCAGCAGTGAGATCTCAGTGGCGGGAGGGTGGCCAGATACGCAGTATTTT.

The chain combines TRBV6-5 with TRBJ2-2; no clear D gene. The germline V gene encodes CDR1 MNHEY and CDR2 SVGAGI. V was trimmed by 5 bases and J by 5 bases, leaving 9 bases between them. The CDR3 is made up of 13 amino acids. The CDR3 is CASSPVLTGELFF. In DNA, the CDR3 is TGTGCCAGCAGTCCCGTTTTAACCGGGGAGCTGTTTTTT.

Concerning this clone itself: Within the sample, other DNA sequences also encode this same CDR3. The chain carries TRBV5-1 and TRBJ2-7; D is uncertain. Germline lookup yields CDR1 SGHRS and CDR2 YFSETQ. The CDR3 is made up of 12 amino acids. V lost 0 bases, J lost 4 bases, and 5 bases lay in between. As DNA, the CDR3 is TGCGCCAGCAGCTTGGACAGATACGAGCAGTACTTC. It encodes CASSLDRYEQYF.

The chain couples TRBV6-2 or TRBV6-3 to TRBJ1-1; D remains unclear. There are 12 residues in the CDR3. Germline CDR1 is MNHEY and CDR2 is SVGEGT. The V end was cut by 5 bases, the J end by 3 bases, with 7 bases between. CDR3 residues: CASSLQDTEAFF. In DNA, the CDR3 is TGTGCCAGCAGTCTTCAGGACACTGAAGCTTTCTTT.

V is TRBV3-1 (or the pseudogene TRBV3-2) and J is TRBJ1-1; D possibly corresponds to TRBD1 (5 bases). The CDR3 runs to 13 residues. Germline V gene lookup returns CDR1 LGHDT and CDR2 YNNKEL (reference sequence). The V end lost 5 bases, the J end lost 6 bases, and 13 bases lay between the germline ends. For the CDR3, the DNA is TGTGCCAGCAGCAGGGATCCAGGGTCTGAAGCTTTCTTT. Translating gives CASSRDPGSEAFF.

J is TRBJ2-1 and V is TRBV7-2; possible D gene TRBD1, 6 bases. Germline CDR1 is SGHTA and CDR2 is FQGNSA. V lost 4 bases and J lost 6, with 10 bases in between. The CDR3 is made up of 13 amino acids. CDR3 bases: TGTGCCAGCAGCTGGGGGCAGGTCAATGAGCAGTTCTTC. Translation: CASSWGQVNEQFF.

Concerning this clone: An end of the junction differs from the germline gene, which may be a read error. The rearrangement joins TRBV2 to TRBJ2-1, with a possible D match to TRBD2 (6 bases). There are 16 residues in the CDR3. Germline V lookup: CDR1 SNHLY, CDR2 FYNNEI. The CDR3 region has the DNA TGTGCCAGCAGCGAAGACGGGGGAGTGGTCTACAATGAGCAGTTCTTC. It codes for CASSEDGGVVYNEQFF.

The chain recombines TRBV3-1 (or the pseudogene TRBV3-2) with TRBJ2-2; 9 bases align to TRBD2. The CDR3 length is 18 residues. CDR1 LGHDT and CDR2 YNNKEL come from the germline V gene (reference sequence). V shed 0 bases, J shed 3 bases, and the junction held 8 bases outside the gene matches. The CDR3 DNA reads as TGTGCCAGCAGCCAAGAAGCGTTAGCGGGAGTCGACACCGGGGAGCTGTTTTTT. Its translation is CASSQEALAGVDTGELFF.

The gene calls are TRBV7-3 and TRBJ2-1, with 12 bases that match TRBD2. CDR1 SGHTA and CDR2 FQGTGA come from the germline V gene. With V trimmed by 4 bases and J by 6 bases, 4 bases remained unmatched. This CDR3 is 15 amino acids long. CDR3 DNA sequence: TGTGCCAGCAGCTCCCGGACTAGCGGGACCAATGAGCAGTTCTTC. Protein sequence: CASSSRTSGTNEQFF.

The CDR3 nucleotides read TGTGCCAGTAGCATTGGACAGCATAGCAATCAGCCCCAGCATTTT. This gives the protein CASSIGQHSNQPQHF. The V gene is TRBV19, the J gene TRBJ1-5, with a weak D call TRBD1 (6 bases). Germline V lookup: CDR1 LNHDA, CDR2 SQIVND (reference sequence). Trimming shortened V by 6 bases and J by 0 bases, and 12 bases separated the two germline ends. The length of the CDR3 is 15 residues.

The gene calls are TRBV15 and TRBJ2-7; TRBD2 agrees at 8 bases. The length of the CDR3 is 15 residues. Germline assignment: CDR1 LNHNV and CDR2 YYDKDF (reference sequence). The trim removed 0 bases at V and 1 base at J, leaving 2 bases unmatched. The CDR3 loop reads CATSREGGGSYEQYF. CDR3 in DNA: TGTGCCACCAGCAGAGAAGGCGGGGGGTCCTACGAGCAGTACTTC.

The table lists this clone with a few counts. The genes are TRBV11-2 and TRBJ2-5, with D possibly matching TRBD1 (6 bases). V was pared by 5 bases and J by 4 bases, with 11 bases between. This CDR3 is built from 13 residues. The germline V gene has CDR1 SGHAT and CDR2 FQNNGV. CDR3 sequence: CASSPGAGETQYF. The CDR3 bases are TGTGCCAGCAGCCCAGGGGCCGGAGAGACCCAGTACTTC.

The chain is built from TRBV7-2 and TRBJ2-3; no definite D call. V gave up 5 bases and J gave up 5 bases, with 5 bases separating them. Germline CDR1 reads SGHTA; CDR2 reads FQGNSA. The CDR3 length is 11 residues. In DNA form, the CDR3 reads TGTGCCAGCAGCCCCGTAGATACGCAGTATTTT. Protein: CASSPVDTQYF.

This sequence joins TRBV9 and TRBJ2-2; weak D call: TRBD2 (6 bases). The CDR3 runs to 15 residues. V was trimmed by 6 bases and J by 3 bases, leaving 15 bases between them. Germline CDR1 reads SGDLS; CDR2 reads YYNGEE. In DNA form, the CDR3 reads TGTGCCAGCAACCAGGGACTTCGGGACACCGGGGAGCTGTTTTTT. Protein product: CASNQGLRDTGELFF. Full variable domain (rest looked up from reference TRBV9 and TRBJ2-2): DSGVTQTPKHLITATGQRVTLRCSPRSGDLSVYWYQQSLDQGLQFLIQYYNGEERAKGNILERFSAQQFPDLHSELNLSSLELGDSALYFCASNQGLRDTGELFFGEGSRLTVL.

This sequence joins TRBV18 and TRBJ1-5; the D gene is possibly TRBD1 (5 bases). The CDR3 totals 15 residues. Between the trimmed V and J ends, which lost 2 bases and 4 bases, there was a span of 12 bases. From germline, CDR1 is KGHSH and CDR2 LQKENI. The chain's CDR3 is CASSPSGSENQPQHF. The CDR3 nucleotides are TGTGCCAGCTCACCATCAGGGTCCGAGAATCAGCCCCAGCATTTT.

The V call is TRBV30, the J call TRBJ2-2; no firm D call. The ends were cut back, 0 bases at V and 4 bases at J, with 12 bases in the middle. Germline V gives CDR1 GTSNPN, CDR2 SVGIG (reference sequence). The CDR3 covers 15 residues. The CDR3 nucleotides are TGTGCCTGGAGTGTCCGCGGAGTTACCACCGGGGAGCTGTTTTTT. Its translation: CAWSVRGVTTGELFF.

The chain recombines TRBV7-2 with TRBJ2-1; 16 bases match TRBD2. V dropped 5 bases and J dropped 14; count of bases not matched to a gene: 6. Germline V CDR1 and CDR2: SGHTA, FQGNSA. The CDR3 loop spans 14 amino acids. The CDR3 reads CASSKGLAGGDKFF. CDR3 nucleotide sequence: TGTGCCAGCAGCAAGGGACTAGCGGGAGGGGATAAGTTCTTC.

The CDR3 sequence is CASSFRESGELFF. Here the CDR3 DNA reads TGTGCCAGCAGTTTTAGGGAGTCCGGGGAGCTGTTTTTT. The genes are TRBV27 and TRBJ2-2; tentative D call: TRBD2 (5 bases). Germline V lookup: CDR1 MNHEY, CDR2 SMNVEV (reference sequence). The germline V and J ends were trimmed by 3 bases and 6 bases, with 8 bases remaining between them. This CDR3 has 13 amino acids.

The V and J genes are TRBV7-2 and TRBJ2-7, with TRBD2 matching over 13 bases. Looked up from germline, CDR1 is SGHTA and CDR2 is FQGNSA. The CDR3 totals 19 residues. Losses at the gene ends were 1 base for V and 1 base for J; bases not matched to a gene: 10. The CDR3 DNA reads as TGTGCCAGCAGCTTAGGGACTAGCGGGAGTGTCCTGGTTTCCTACGAGCAGTACTTC. This codes for CASSLGTSGSVLVSYEQYF.

CDR3 in amino acids: CASSQGLVNNHEQYF. CDR3 DNA: TGCGCCAGCAGCCAGGGACTAGTGAACAACCACGAGCAGTACTTC. The chain couples TRBV5-1 to TRBJ2-7; 8 positions match TRBD2. This CDR3 has 15 residues. V shed 4 bases and J 5 bases; nucleotides not matched to a gene: 11. Germline V gives CDR1 SGHRS, CDR2 YFSETQ.

This clone was detected a few times. The V call is TRBV19, the J call TRBJ1-5; 8 positions agree with TRBD1. V was clipped by 2 bases and J by 6 bases; unmatched bases: 21. Germline CDR1 LNHDA, CDR2 SQIVND (reference sequence). The CDR3 covers 20 residues. CDR3 region: CASSIIRTGTSYRAAQPQHF. The CDR3 nucleotides read TGTGCCAGTAGTATAATTCGGACAGGGACGAGTTACCGTGCGGCTCAGCCCCAGCATTTT.

Only one count was recorded for this clone. V usage is TRBV5-1 and J usage is TRBJ1-4, with a possible D match to TRBD1 (6 bases). CDR1 and CDR2 from the germline V gene are SGHRS and YFSETQ. The CDR3 loop spans 16 amino acids. The V and J ends lost 4 bases and 2 bases respectively, with 15 bases between them. CDR3 sequence: CASSTDAGVTNEKLFF. The CDR3 region has the DNA TGCGCCAGCAGCACCGATGCAGGGGTGACTAATGAAAAACTGTTTTTT.

This rearrangement joins TRBV19 to TRBJ1-4; D is uncertain. Looked up from germline, CDR1 is LNHDA and CDR2 is SQIVND (reference sequence). V was shortened by 3 bases and J by 7 bases, with 12 bases between the two germline ends. CDR3 length equals 14 residues. The CDR3, as DNA: TGTGCCAGTAGTATCAGTTCGGGTACTGAAAAACTGTTTTTT. Translation: CASSISSGTEKLFF. Complete variable domain (other parts from reference TRBV19 and TRBJ1-4): DGGITQSPKYLFRKEGQNVTLSCEQNLNHDAMYWYRQDPGQGLRLIYYSQIVNDFQKGDIAEGYSVSREKKESFPLTVTSAQKNPTAFYLCASSISSGTEKLFFGSGTQLSVL.

The V gene is TRBV3-1 (or the pseudogene TRBV3-2), the J gene TRBJ2-1, with 11 bases lining up with TRBD2. The CDR3 has 17 residues. Per germline, CDR1 LGHDT and CDR2 YNNKEL (reference sequence). Trimming at V came to 4 bases and at J to 7 bases, leaving 12 bases not matched to a gene. CDR3 in amino acids: CASSRSNVLAGGNEQFF. CDR3 bases: TGTGCCAGCAGCCGATCGAACGTCCTAGCGGGAGGAAATGAGCAGTTCTTC.

The V call is TRBV5-5, the J call TRBJ1-1, with a tentative D call TRBD1 (6 bases). Germline CDR1 reads SGHKS; CDR2 reads YYEKEE (reference sequence). CDR3 length: 13 amino acids. V lost 3 bases and J 4 bases, leaving 10 bases between the germline ends. CDR3 loop: CASSSTGFTEAFF. For the CDR3, the DNA is TGTGCCAGCAGCTCCACAGGGTTCACTGAAGCTTTCTTT.

This chain's CDR3 is CASSFGQGGYEQYF. The CDR3 region has the DNA TGTGCCAGCAGCTTCGGCCAGGGAGGCTACGAGCAGTACTTC. The chain is built from TRBV11-2 and TRBJ2-7; D is possibly TRBD2 (6 bases). Trimming removed 3 bases at V and 3 bases at J, with 12 bases between. The CDR3 contains 14 residues. Germline V gene lookup returns CDR1 SGHAT and CDR2 FQNNGV.